This T cell receptor beta chain is drawn from a study of T cell responses to AZD1222 COVID-19 vaccine. Study observations and caveats: The study found Spike-specific TCR breadth and depth rose after two AZD1222 doses. There were repertoire samples only from the period after the peak T cell response.

TCRdb's table, derived via immunoSEQ multiplex PCR, lists solely in-frame clones and lacks some. This repertoire shows 180,000 or so clones, about 91% found once; its top ten account for approximately 1.3%. V was pared by 5 bases and J by 5 bases, with 18 bases between. Looked up from germline, CDR1 is GTSNPN and CDR2 is SVGIG (reference sequence). The CDR3 has 14 amino acids. A remark on this clone: What it binds is not known.

This clonotype was obtained from an adult who received the AZD1222 COVID-19 vaccine. The material sequenced was peripheral blood, taken 28 days after the second AZD1222 dose. The chain joins TRBV30 to TRBJ1-2, with D perhaps matching TRBD1 (5 bases). CDR3 sequence: CAWHRGSGAYGYTF. CDR3 nucleotide sequence: TGTGCCTGGCATCGAGGCAGTGGGGCGTATGGCTACACCTTC.